This T cell receptor beta chain was identified during a study of blood T cell repertoires in COVID-19. On the study more broadly: The samples span acute and convalescent COVID-19 from the United States, Italy and Spain.

Authors' data handling: Quantification of nucleated cells was approximated via reference gene primer amplification. The repertoire was sequenced with immunoSEQ multiplex PCR; TCRdb's copy has only in-frame clones and lacks some. From that table come the V and J calls and clone size; the DNA was used to work out D and trimming. The data hold roughly 74,000 clones, with about 88% observed a single time. V lost 4 bases and J 1 base, leaving 22 bases between the germline ends. The CDR3 totals 18 residues. Germline V CDR1 and CDR2: LNHDA, SQIVND (reference sequence). The sequenced sample consisted of peripheral blood. This chain connects TRBV19 to TRBJ1-2; maybe TRBD1 (6 bases). The TCR sequence derives from a man between 70 and 80 years old with active or convalescent COVID-19. In DNA, the CDR3 is TGTGCCAGTAGTACCCCCCCTTGGGCAGGGGAATATAACTATGGCTACACCTTC. Its translation is CASSTPPWAGEYNYGYTF.